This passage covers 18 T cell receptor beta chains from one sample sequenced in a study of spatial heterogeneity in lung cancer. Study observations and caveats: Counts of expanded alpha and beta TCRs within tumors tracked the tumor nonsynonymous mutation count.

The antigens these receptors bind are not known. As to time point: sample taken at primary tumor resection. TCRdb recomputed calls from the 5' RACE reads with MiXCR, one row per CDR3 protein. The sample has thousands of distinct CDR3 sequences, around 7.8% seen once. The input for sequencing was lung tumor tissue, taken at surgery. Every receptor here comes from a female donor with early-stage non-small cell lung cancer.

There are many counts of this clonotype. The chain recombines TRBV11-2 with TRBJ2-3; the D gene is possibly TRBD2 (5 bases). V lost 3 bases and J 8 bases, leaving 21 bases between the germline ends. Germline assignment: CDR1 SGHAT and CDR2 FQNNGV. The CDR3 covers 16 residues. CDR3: CASSLGPGLDVGTQYF. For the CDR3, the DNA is TGTGCCAGCAGCTTGGGCCCCGGACTCGATGTTGGTACGCAGTATTTT.

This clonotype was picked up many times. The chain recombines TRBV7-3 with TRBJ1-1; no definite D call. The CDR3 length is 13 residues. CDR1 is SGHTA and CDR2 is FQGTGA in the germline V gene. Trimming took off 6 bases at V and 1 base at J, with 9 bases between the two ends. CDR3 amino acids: CASSDAGNTEAFF. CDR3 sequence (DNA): TGTGCCAGCAGTGATGCGGGGAACACTGAAGCTTTCTTT.

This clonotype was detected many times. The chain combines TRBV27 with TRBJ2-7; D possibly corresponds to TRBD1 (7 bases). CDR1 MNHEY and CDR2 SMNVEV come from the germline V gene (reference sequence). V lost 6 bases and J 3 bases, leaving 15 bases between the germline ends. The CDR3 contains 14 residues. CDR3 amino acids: CASRTGLGGYEQYF. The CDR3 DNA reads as TGTGCCAGCAGGACAGGGTTGGGGGGCTACGAGCAGTACTTC.

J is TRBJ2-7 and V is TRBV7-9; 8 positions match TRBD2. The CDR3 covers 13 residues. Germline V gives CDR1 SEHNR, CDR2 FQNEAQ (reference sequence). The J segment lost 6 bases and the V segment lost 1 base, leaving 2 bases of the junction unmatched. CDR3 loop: CASSLGREGEQYF. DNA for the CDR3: TGTGCCAGCAGCTTAGGTCGGGAGGGCGAGCAGTACTTC.

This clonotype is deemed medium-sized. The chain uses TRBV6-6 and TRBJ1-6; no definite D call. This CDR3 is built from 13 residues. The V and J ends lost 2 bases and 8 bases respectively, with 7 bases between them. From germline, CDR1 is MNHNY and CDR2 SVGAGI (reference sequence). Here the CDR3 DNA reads TGTGCCAGCAGTTACCTTGGGGATTCACCCCTCCACTTT. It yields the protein CASSYLGDSPLHF.

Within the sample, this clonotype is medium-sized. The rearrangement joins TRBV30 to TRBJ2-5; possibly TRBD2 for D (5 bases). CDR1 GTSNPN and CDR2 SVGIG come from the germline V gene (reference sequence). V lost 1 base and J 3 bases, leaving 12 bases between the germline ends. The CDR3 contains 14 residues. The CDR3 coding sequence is TGTGCCTGGAGTGGTGGGAGAGGTAAAGAGACCCAGTACTTC. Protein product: CAWSGGRGKETQYF.

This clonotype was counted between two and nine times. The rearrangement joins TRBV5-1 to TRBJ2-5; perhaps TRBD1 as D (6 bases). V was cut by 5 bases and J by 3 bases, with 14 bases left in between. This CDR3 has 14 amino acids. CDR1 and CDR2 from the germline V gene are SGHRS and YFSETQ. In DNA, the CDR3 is TGCGCCAGCAGTCAGGGTGGGGGCGAAGAGACCCAGTACTTC. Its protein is CASSQGGGEETQYF.

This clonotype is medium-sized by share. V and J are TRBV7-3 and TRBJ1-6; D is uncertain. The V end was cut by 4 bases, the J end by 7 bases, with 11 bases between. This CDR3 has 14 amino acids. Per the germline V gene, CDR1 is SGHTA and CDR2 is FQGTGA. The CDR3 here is CASSYGGPNSPLHF. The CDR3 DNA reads TGTGCCAGCAGCTATGGAGGGCCCAATTCACCCCTCCACTTT.

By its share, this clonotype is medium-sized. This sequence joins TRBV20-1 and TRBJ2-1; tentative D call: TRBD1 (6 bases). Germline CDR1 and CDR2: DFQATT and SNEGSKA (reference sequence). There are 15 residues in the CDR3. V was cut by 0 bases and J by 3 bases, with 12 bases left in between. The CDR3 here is CSARDPGQHYNEQFF. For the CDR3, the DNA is TGCAGTGCTAGAGATCCAGGACAGCACTACAATGAGCAGTTCTTC.

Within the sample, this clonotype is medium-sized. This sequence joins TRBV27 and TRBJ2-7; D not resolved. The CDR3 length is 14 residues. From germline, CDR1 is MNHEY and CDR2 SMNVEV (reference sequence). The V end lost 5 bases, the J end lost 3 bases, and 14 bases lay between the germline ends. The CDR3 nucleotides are TGTGCCAGCAGTCCCACCGGGTCCATCTACGAGCAGTACTTC. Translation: CASSPTGSIYEQYF.

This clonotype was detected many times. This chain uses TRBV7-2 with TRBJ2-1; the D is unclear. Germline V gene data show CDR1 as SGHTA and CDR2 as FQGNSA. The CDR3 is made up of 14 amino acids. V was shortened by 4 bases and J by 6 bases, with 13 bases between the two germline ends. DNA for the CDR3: TGTGCCAGCAGCTCATCAGTCAACGGCAATGAGCAGTTCTTC. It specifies CASSSSVNGNEQFF.

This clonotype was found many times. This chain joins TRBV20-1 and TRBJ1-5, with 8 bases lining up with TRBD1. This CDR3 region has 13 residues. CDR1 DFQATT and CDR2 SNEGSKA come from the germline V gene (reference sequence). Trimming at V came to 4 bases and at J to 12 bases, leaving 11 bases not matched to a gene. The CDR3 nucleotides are TGCAGTGCTACGACAGGGGCGATCGGTTTCCAGCATTTT. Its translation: CSATTGAIGFQHF.

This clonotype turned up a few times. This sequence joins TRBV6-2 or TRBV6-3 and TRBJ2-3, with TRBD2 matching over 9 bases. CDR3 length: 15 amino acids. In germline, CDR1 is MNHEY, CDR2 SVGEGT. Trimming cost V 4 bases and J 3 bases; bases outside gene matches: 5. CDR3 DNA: TGTGCCAGCAGTTCCAGCGGGGGGACGACAGATACGCAGTATTTT. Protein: CASSSSGGTTDTQYF.

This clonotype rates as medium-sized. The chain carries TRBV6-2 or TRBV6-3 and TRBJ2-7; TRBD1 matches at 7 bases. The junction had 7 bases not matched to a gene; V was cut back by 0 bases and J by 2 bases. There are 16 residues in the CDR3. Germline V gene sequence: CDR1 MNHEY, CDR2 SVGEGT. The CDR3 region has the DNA TGTGCCAGCAGTTACTCGAGAGGGGGCAGGACCTACGAGCAGTACTTC. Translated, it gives CASSYSRGGRTYEQYF.

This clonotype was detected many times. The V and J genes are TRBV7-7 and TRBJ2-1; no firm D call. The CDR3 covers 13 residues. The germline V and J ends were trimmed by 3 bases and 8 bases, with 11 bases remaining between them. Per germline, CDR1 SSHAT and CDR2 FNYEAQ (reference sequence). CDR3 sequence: CASSLSIADEQFF. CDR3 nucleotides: TGTGCCAGCAGCTTGTCCATAGCTGATGAGCAGTTCTTC.

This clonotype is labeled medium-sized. The CDR3 here is CASSKTGNYNEQFF. In DNA, the CDR3 is TGTGCCAGCAGTAAGACAGGGAATTACAATGAGCAGTTCTTC. The chain links TRBV6-2 or TRBV6-3 to TRBJ2-1; 7 positions agree with TRBD1. This CDR3 region has 14 residues. In germline, CDR1 is MNHEY, CDR2 SVGEGT. V trimming: 5 bases; J trimming: 4 bases; junction bases outside the gene matches: 5.

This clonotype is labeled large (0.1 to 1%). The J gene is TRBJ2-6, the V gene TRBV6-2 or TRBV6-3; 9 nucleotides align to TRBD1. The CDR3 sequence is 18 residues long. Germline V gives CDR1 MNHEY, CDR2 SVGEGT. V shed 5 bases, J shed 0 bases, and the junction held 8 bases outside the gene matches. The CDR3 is CASSGWTGAPSGANVLTF. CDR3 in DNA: TGTGCCAGCAGTGGCTGGACAGGGGCTCCCTCTGGGGCCAACGTCCTGACTTTC.

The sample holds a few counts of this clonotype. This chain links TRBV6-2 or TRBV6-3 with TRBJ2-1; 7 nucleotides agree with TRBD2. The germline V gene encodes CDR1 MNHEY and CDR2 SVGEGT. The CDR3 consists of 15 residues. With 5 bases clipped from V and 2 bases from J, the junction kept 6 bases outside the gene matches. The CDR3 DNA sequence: TGTGCCAGCAGTAGACTAGCCGGAGCCTACAATGAGCAGTTCTTC. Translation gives CASSRLAGAYNEQFF.